This T cell receptor (beta chain) comes out of a study of identifying expanded T cells in peripheral blood. Findings and caveats of the study: Technical replicates showed 0.9 to 1.5 changed clones; about two weeks roughly 15; four weeks 19. Roughly two-week clone count variance significantly increased as total template count grew.

Collection occurred without any documented infections or immune events in donors. A note on this clone: Its antigen is still unknown.

The protocol was immunoSEQ multiplex PCR, while the TCRdb copy is restricted to in-frame clones and leaves out a portion. The repertoire holds approximately 85,000 clones, with 84% as singletons. The length of the CDR3 is 15 residues. Germline CDR1 and CDR2: LGHNA and YNFKEQ. V gave up 3 bases and J gave up 3 bases, with 14 bases separating them. This clonotype was sampled from a person aged 18 to 75 in good health. The sample comprised blood. The chain combines TRBV4-2 with TRBJ1-2; D gene ambiguous. CDR3 protein: CASSQVSDGDYGYTF. The CDR3, as DNA: TGTGCCAGCAGCCAGGTTTCCGACGGTGACTATGGCTACACCTTC.